The T cell receptor beta chain under discussion was sequenced for a study of blood T cell repertoires in COVID-19. The ends lost 3 bases at V and 0 bases at J; junction bases unmatched: 5. CDR1 is LNHDA, CDR2 SQIVND, per germline (reference sequence). The CDR3 covers 17 residues. The protocol was immunoSEQ multiplex PCR, while the TCRdb copy is restricted to in-frame clones and leaves out a portion. The repertoire holds some 56,000 clones, 89% seen once, with roughly 20% in the top ten. This receptor was obtained from a human donor in a cohort sampled during active COVID-19. The sequencing sample was made of peripheral blood. V usage is TRBV19 and J usage is TRBJ1-6; 7 bases align to TRBD1. CDR3 loop: CASSIRGQSSYNSPLHF. The CDR3 nucleotides read TGTGCCAGTAGTATCCGGGGACAGAGCTCCTATAATTCACCCCTCCACTTT.